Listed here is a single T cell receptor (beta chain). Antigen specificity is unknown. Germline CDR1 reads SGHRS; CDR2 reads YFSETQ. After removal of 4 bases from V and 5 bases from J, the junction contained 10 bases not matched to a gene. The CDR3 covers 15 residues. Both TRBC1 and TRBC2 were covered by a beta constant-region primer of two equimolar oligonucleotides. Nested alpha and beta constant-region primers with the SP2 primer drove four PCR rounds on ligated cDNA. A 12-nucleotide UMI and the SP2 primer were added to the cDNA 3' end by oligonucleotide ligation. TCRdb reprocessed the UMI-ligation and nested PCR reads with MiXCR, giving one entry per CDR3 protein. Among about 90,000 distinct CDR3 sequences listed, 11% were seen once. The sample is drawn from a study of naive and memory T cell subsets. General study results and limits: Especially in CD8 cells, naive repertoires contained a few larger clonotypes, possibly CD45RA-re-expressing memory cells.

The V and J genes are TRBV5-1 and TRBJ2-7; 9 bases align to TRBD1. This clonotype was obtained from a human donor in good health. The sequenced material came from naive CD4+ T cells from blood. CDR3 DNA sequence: TGCGCCAGCAGCACCGGGACAGGGAGGCCCCACGAGCAGTACTTC. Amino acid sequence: CASSTGTGRPHEQYF.